This T cell receptor (beta chain) is drawn from a study of blood T cell repertoires in COVID-19. Background on the study: PBMCs, B-cell-depleted T cells, or T cells were the source of the cDNA or gDNA that made up the material.

Study processing details: Amplified reference gene primers provided the basis for estimating nucleated cell counts. Repertoires were generated with immunoSEQ multiplex PCR, while TCRdb's copy carries only in-frame clones and drops some. V and J calls and clone size are those listed in that table; D and trimming were worked out from the DNA. The sample yields about 260,000 clones, approximately 86% seen once. CDR3 length: 13 amino acids. Trimming pared 5 bases from V and 8 bases from J, leaving 16 bases between. Germline V lookup: CDR1 SQVTM, CDR2 ANQGSEA. Enrolled during active infection, Seattle patients were then followed longitudinally.

The V and J genes are TRBV29-1 and TRBJ2-1; D might be TRBD2 (5 bases). The clonotype originates from a woman aged 55-69 years with COVID-19, enrolled during active disease. Material for sequencing was peripheral blood. CDR3 DNA sequence: TGCAGCGTTTCGGAAAGAGGGTTGGATGAGCAGTTCTTC. Translation: CSVSERGLDEQFF.